One sample yielded the 5 T cell receptor beta chains listed below, sequenced in a study of vaccination effects on CD4 cells after COVID-19. Within the ViraFEST assay, antigen-specific CD4+ T cells underwent expansion with viral peptide pools prior to sequencing. Subsequent to 10 days of culture, CD4+ T cells were isolated. Participants got two doses of BNT162b2 or mRNA-1273 vaccine. No antigen is known for these receptors. Clones were read by immunoSEQ multiplex PCR, and TCRdb kept only the in-frame ones, dropping some. The table records roughly 24,000 clones, around four fifths of them present only once. The sample here was CD4+ T cells from PBMCs cultured with HCoV-NL63 spike peptides, taken after COVID-19 vaccination. All receptors derive from a human donor who received a COVID-19 vaccine.

This clone turned up a few times. The chain uses TRBV3-1 (or the pseudogene TRBV3-2) and TRBJ2-5, with TRBD2 matching 9 bases. Germline CDR1 and CDR2: LGHDT and YNNKEL (reference sequence). The trim removed 1 base at V and 12 bases at J, leaving 9 bases unmatched. The CDR3 is 14 residues long. The DNA for the CDR3 is TGTGCCAGCAGCCAAGGAAGACTAGCGGTACGGGAGTACTTC. Amino acid sequence: CASSQGRLAVREYF.

This rearrangement joins TRBV5-1 to TRBJ2-5; 7 bases match TRBD1. The germline gives CDR1 SGHRS, CDR2 YFSETQ. The V gene end was trimmed by 4 bases and the J gene end by 5 bases; junction bases not matched to a gene: 5. The CDR3 has 13 residues. CDR3 amino acids: CASSEGARETQYF. The CDR3 bases are TGCGCCAGCAGCGAGGGGGCGCGGGAGACCCAGTACTTC.

Written as DNA, the CDR3 is TGTGCCAGTAGCCGCGGTACGGGGTGGGATGAAAAACTGTTTTTT. Amino acid sequence: CASSRGTGWDEKLFF. The genes are TRBV19 and TRBJ1-4; D ambiguous. The CDR3 has 15 residues. The germline gives CDR1 LNHDA, CDR2 SQIVND (reference sequence). Trimming took off 6 bases at V and 6 bases at J, with 17 bases between the two ends.

The CDR3 DNA sequence: TGTGCTAGTGGTTTGGGGGAGCATGGGAGGGAGACCCAGTACTTC. Amino acid sequence: CASGLGEHGRETQYF. The chain is built from TRBV12-5 and TRBJ2-5, with D perhaps TRBD2 (6 bases). The CDR3 has 15 residues. CDR1 and CDR2 (germline): LGHNT, FRNRAP. The ends were cut back, 1 base at V and 5 bases at J, with 14 bases in the middle.

This clone showed up just once. The rearrangement links TRBV5-6 to TRBJ2-7; 7 nucleotides align to TRBD1. The trim removed 4 bases at V and 2 bases at J, leaving 6 bases unmatched. The CDR3 runs to 14 residues. CDR1 SGHDT and CDR2 YYEEEE come from the germline V gene. The DNA of the CDR3 is TGTGCCAGCAGCCCAGGGACAGAAGCCTACGAGCAGTACTTC. This codes for CASSPGTEAYEQYF. Full variable domain (missing parts from reference TRBV5-6 and TRBJ2-7): DAGVTQSPTHLIKTRGQQVTLRCSPKSGHDTVSWYQQALGQGPQFIFQYYEEEERQRGNFPDRFSGHQFPNYSSELNVNALLLGDSALYLCASSPGTEAYEQYFGPGTRLTVT.